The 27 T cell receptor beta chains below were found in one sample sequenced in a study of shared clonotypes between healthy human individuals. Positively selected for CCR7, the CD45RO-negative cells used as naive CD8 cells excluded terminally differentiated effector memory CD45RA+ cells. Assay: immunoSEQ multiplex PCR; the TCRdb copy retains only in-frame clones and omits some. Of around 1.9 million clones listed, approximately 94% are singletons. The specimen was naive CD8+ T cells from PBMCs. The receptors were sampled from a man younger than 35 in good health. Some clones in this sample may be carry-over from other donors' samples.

The CDR3 loop reads CAWSVVVSGTGGLKGSEKLFF. DNA for the CDR3: TGTGCCTGGAGTGTTGTGGTGTCCGGGACAGGGGGTCTTAAGGGGTCTGAAAAACTGTTTTTT. V is TRBV30 and J is TRBJ1-4; 11 positions agree with TRBD1. The J segment lost 7 bases and the V segment lost 0 bases, leaving 22 bases of the junction unmatched. The CDR3 covers 21 residues. Looked up from germline, CDR1 is GTSNPN and CDR2 is SVGIG (reference sequence).

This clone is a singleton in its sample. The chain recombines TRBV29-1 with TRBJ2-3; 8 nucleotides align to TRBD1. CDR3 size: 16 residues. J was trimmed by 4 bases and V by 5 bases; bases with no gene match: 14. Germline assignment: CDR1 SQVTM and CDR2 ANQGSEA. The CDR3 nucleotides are TGCAGCGTTCGTCCCACGCAGGGGGCTAGTCCAGATACGCAGTATTTT. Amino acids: CSVRPTQGASPDTQYF.

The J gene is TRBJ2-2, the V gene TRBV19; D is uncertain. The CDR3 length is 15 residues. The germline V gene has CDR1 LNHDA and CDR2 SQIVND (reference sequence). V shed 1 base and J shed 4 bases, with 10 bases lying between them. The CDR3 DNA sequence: TGTGCCAGTAGTATAGGCGGCGCGAGCACCGGGGAGCTGTTTTTT. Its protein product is CASSIGGASTGELFF.

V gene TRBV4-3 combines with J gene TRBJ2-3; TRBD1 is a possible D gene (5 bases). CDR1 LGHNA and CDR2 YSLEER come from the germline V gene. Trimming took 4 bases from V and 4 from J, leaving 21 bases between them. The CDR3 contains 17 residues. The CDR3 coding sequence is TGCGCCAGCAGCCCAGGTTTACTTCCAGGGTTGGCAGATACGCAGTATTTT. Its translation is CASSPGLLPGLADTQYF.

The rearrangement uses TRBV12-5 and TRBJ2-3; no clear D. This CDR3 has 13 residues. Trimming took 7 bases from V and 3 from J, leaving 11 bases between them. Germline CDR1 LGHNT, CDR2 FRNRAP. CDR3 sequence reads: CASAFGRTDTQYF. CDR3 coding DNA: TGTGCTAGTGCTTTCGGACGGACAGATACGCAGTATTTT.

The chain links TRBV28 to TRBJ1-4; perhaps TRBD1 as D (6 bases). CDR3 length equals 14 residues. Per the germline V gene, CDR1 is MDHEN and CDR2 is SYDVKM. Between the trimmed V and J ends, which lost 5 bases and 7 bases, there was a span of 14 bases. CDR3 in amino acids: CASSVLGASEKLFF. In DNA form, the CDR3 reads TGTGCCAGCAGTGTTCTGGGGGCTAGTGAAAAACTGTTTTTT.

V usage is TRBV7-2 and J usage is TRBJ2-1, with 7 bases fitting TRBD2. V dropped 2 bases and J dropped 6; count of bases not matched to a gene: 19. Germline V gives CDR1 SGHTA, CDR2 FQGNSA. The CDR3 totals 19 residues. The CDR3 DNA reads TGTGCCAGCAGCTTAACGGAGCCAGCCTGGGGGGGTCGTGGCAATGAGCAGTTCTTC. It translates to CASSLTEPAWGGRGNEQFF.

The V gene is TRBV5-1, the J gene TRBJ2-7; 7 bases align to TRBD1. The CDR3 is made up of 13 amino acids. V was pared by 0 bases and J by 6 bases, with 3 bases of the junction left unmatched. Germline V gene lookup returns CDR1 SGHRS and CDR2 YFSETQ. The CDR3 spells CASSLVTGREQYF. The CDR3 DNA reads TGCGCCAGCAGCTTGGTGACAGGGCGCGAGCAGTACTTC. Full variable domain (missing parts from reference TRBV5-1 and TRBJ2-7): KAGVTQTPRYLIKTRGQQVTLSCSPISGHRSVSWYQQTPGQGLQFLFEYFSETQRNKGNFPGRFSGRQFSNSRSEMNVSTLELGDSALYLCASSLVTGREQYFGPGTRLTVT.

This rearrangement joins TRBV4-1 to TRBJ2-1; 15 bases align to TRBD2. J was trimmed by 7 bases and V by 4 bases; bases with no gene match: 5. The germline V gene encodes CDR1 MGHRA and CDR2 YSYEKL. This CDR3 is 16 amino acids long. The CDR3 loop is CASSRGLAGGGNEQFF. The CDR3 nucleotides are TGCGCCAGCAGCCGGGGACTAGCGGGAGGCGGGAATGAGCAGTTCTTC.

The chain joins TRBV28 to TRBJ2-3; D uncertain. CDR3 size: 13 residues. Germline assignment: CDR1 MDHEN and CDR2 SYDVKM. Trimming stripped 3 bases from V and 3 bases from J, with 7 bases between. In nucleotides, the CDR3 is TGTGCCAGCAGTTTGCCCCCGACAGATACGCAGTATTTT. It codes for CASSLPPTDTQYF.

The CDR3 DNA sequence: TGTGCCAGCAGTTGGCGTATGACAGGGGGGGATCAGCCCCAGCATTTT. This translates into CASSWRMTGGDQPQHF. V is TRBV28 and J is TRBJ1-5; 9 bases are a match to TRBD1. The CDR3 contains 16 residues. Germline V gives CDR1 MDHEN, CDR2 SYDVKM. Trimming at V came to 4 bases and at J to 5 bases, leaving 9 bases not matched to a gene.

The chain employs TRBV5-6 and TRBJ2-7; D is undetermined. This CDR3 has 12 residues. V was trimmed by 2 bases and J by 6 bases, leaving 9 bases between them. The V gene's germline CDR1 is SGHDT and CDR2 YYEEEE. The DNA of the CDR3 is TGTGCCAGCAGCTTCGGAAGCTCCGAGCAGTACTTC. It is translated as CASSFGSSEQYF.

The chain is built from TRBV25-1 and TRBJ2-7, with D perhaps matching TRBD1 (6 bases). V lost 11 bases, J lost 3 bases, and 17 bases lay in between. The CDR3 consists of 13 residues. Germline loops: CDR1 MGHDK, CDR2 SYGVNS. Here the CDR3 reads CAAGDKRLYEQYF. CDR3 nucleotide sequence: TGTGCCGCCGGGGACAAACGACTCTACGAGCAGTACTTC.

CDR3 sequence: CASSPPGTIPYEQYF. The CDR3 DNA follows: TGTGCCAGCAGTCCCCCGGGGACGATTCCTTACGAGCAGTACTTC. V is TRBV27 and J is TRBJ2-7; D possibly matches TRBD1 or TRBD2 (5 bases each). Trimming took off 5 bases at V and 4 bases at J, with 18 bases between the two ends. Germline V CDR1 and CDR2: MNHEY, SMNVEV (reference sequence). The CDR3 extends over 15 amino acids.

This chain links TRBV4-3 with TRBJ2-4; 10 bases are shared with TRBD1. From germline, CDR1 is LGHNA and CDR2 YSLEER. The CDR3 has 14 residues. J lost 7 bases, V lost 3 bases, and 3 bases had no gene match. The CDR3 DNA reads TGCGCCAGCAGCCAGGGACAGGGGTGGAACATTCAGTACTTC. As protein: CASSQGQGWNIQYF.

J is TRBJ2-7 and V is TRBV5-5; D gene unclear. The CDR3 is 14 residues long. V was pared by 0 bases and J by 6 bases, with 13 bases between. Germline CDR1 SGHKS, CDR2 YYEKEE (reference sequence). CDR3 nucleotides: TGTGCCAGCAGCTTGGTCCTAACGGGTCTCGAGCAGTACTTC. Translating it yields CASSLVLTGLEQYF.

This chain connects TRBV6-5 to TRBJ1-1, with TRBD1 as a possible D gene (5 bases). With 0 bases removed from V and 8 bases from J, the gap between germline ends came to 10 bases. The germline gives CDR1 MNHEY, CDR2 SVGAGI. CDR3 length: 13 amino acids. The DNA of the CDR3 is TGTGCCAGCAGTTACTCAGAGGGGTCGGAAGCTTTCTTT. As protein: CASSYSEGSEAFF.

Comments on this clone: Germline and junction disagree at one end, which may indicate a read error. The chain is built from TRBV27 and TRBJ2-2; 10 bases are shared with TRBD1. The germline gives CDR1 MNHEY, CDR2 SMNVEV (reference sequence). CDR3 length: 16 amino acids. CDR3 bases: TGTGCCAGCAGTCTATCCGGGACAGGGGTCCCCGGGGAGCTGTTTTTT. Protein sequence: CASSLSGTGVPGELFF.

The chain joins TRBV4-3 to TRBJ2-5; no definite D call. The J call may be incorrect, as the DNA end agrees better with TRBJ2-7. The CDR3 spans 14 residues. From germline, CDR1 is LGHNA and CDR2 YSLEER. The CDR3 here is CASSQTRMFYEQYF. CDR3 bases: TGCGCCAGCAGCCAAACCCGCATGTTTTACGAGCAGTACTTC.

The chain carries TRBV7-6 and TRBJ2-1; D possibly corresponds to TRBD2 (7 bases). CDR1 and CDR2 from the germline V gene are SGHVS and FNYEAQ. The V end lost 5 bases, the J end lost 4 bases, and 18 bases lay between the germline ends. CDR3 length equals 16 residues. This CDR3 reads CASSPRGGVRYNEQFF. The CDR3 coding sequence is TGTGCCAGCAGCCCGAGGGGGGGAGTCAGGTACAATGAGCAGTTCTTC.

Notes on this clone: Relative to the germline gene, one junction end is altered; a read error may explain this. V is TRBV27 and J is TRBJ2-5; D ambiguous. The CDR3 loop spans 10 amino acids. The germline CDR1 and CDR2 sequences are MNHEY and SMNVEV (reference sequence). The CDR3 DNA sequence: TGTGCCAGCAGTTTCCCGGTCAGAGACTTC. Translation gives CASSFPVRDF.

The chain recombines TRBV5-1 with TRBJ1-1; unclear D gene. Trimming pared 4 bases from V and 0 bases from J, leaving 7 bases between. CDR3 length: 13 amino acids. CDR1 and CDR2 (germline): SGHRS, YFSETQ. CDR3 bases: TGCGCCAGCAGCCCTCGTATGAACACTGAAGCTTTCTTT. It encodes CASSPRMNTEAFF.

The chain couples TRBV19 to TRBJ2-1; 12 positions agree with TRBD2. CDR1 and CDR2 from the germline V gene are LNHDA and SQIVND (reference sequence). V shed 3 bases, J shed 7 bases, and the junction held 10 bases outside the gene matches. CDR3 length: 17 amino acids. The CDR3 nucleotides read TGTGCCAGTAGTATCCGGCTAGCGGGAGGGCCGGGGAATGAGCAGTTCTTC. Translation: CASSIRLAGGPGNEQFF.

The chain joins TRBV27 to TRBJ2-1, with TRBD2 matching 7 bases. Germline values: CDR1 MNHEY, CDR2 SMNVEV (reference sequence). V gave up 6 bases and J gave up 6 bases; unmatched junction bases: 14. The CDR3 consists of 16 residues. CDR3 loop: CASSWGLPTAGNEQFF. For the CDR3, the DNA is TGTGCCAGCAGCTGGGGACTACCGACCGCGGGCAATGAGCAGTTCTTC.

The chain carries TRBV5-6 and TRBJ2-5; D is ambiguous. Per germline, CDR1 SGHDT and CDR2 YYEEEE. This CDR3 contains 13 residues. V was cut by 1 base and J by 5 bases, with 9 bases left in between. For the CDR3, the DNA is TGTGCCAGCAGCTTGCAACAGTACGAGACCCAGTACTTC. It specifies CASSLQQYETQYF.

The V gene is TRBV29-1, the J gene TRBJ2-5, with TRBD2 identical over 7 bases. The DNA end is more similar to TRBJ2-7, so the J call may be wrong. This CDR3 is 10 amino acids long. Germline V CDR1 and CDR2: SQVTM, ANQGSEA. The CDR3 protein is CSAGGGEQYF. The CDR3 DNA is TGCAGCGCTGGGGGGGGCGAGCAGTACTTC.

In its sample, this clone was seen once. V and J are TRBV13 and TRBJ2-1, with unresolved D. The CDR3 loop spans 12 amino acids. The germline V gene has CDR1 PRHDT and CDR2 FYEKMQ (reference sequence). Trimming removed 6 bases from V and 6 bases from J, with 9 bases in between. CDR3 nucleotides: TGTGCCAGCAGGGACGGCCTCAATGAGCAGTTCTTC. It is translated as CASRDGLNEQFF.